The 18 T cell receptor beta chains below come from one sample, sequenced in a study of OX40 agonist ivuxolimab in advanced cancers. Method: immunoSEQ multiplex PCR; TCRdb's copy keeps in-frame clones and lacks some. The sample holds tens of thousands of clones, approximately 85% seen once. The sample was CD4+ or CD8+ T cells sorted from blood, taken in a trial of the OX40 agonist ivuxolimab. The source of these receptors is an adult with an advanced solid tumor such as melanoma, head and neck, liver or kidney cancer.

This chain links TRBV29-1 with TRBJ2-5, with 10 bases lining up with TRBD1. V dropped 3 bases and J dropped 5; count of bases not matched to a gene: 6. The CDR3 covers 14 residues. Germline V lookup: CDR1 SQVTM, CDR2 ANQGSEA. Here the CDR3 reads CSVDSTGGFETQYF. The CDR3, as DNA: TGCAGCGTTGACTCGACAGGGGGCTTTGAGACCCAGTACTTC. Supplemented by reference TRBV29-1 and TRBJ2-5, the full variable domain reads SAVISQKPSRDICQRGTSLTIQCQVDSQVTMMFWYRQQPGQSLTLIATANQGSEATYESGFVIDKFPISRPNLTFSTLTVSNMSPEDSSIYLCSVDSTGGFETQYFGPGTRLLVL.

This chain uses TRBV6-5 with TRBJ1-3; 7 nucleotides agree with TRBD1. The CDR3 extends over 15 amino acids. J gave up 10 bases and V 4 bases, and 13 bases lay outside the gene matches. The germline CDR1 and CDR2 sequences are MNHEY and SVGAGI. Here the CDR3 reads CASSSGTEKRRTIYF. The CDR3 DNA follows: TGTGCCAGCAGTTCCGGGACAGAAAAACGGAGGACCATATATTTT.

The V and J genes are TRBV7-2 and TRBJ1-3; D gene ambiguous. Trimming shortened V by 3 bases and J by 0 bases, and 6 bases separated the two germline ends. The CDR3 sequence is 14 residues long. The germline V gene has CDR1 SGHTA and CDR2 FQGNSA. The DNA for the CDR3 is TGTGCCAGCAGCTTCAAAAGCTCTGGAAACACCATATATTTT. This encodes CASSFKSSGNTIYF.

This chain links TRBV11-3 with TRBJ2-7; unclear D gene. V was clipped by 2 bases and J by 0 bases, with 8 bases between them. From germline, CDR1 is SGHNT and CDR2 YENEEA. The CDR3 covers 14 residues. CDR3 in amino acids: CASSLSSNSYEQYF. The CDR3 DNA follows: TGTGCCAGCAGCTTATCTAGTAACTCCTACGAGCAGTACTTC. The full variable domain, rest sourced from reference TRBV11-3 and TRBJ2-7, is EAGVVQSPRYKIIEKKQPVAFWCNPISGHNTLYWYLQNLGQGPELLIRYENEEAVDDSQLPKDRFSAERLKGVDSTLKIQPAELGDSAVYLCASSLSSNSYEQYFGPGTRLTVT.

This chain uses TRBV28 with TRBJ1-5; the D gene is possibly TRBD1 (5 bases). The CDR3 is made up of 15 amino acids. Germline assignment: CDR1 MDHEN and CDR2 SYDVKM. V was shortened by 5 bases and J by 7 bases, with 18 bases between the two germline ends. CDR3 protein: CASSDDPGRGQPQHF. CDR3 sequence (DNA): TGTGCCAGCAGTGACGATCCAGGGAGGGGACAGCCCCAGCATTTT.

The chain has TRBV5-1 and TRBJ2-3, with 7 bases that match TRBD1. CDR3 size: 15 residues. V lost 5 bases, J lost 0 bases, and 6 bases stayed unmatched. CDR1 is SGHRS and CDR2 is YFSETQ in the germline V gene. The CDR3 region has the DNA TGCGCCAGCAGATACAGGGGCCTGAGCACAGATACGCAGTATTTT. Its protein is CASRYRGLSTDTQYF.

The rearrangement joins TRBV30 to TRBJ1-5; D not resolved. V was cut by 2 bases and J by 2 bases, with 7 bases left in between. The CDR3 covers 13 residues. From germline, CDR1 is GTSNPN and CDR2 SVGIG (reference sequence). CDR3 protein: CAWSYRGNQPQHF. The CDR3 DNA reads as TGTGCCTGGAGTTATAGGGGCAATCAGCCCCAGCATTTT.

The gene calls are TRBV7-3 and TRBJ1-2, with a weak D call TRBD1 (5 bases). Germline CDR1 SGHTA, CDR2 FQGTGA. V shed 6 bases and J shed 2 bases, with 10 bases lying between them. The CDR3 consists of 13 residues. CDR3 bases: TGTGCCAGCAGTCCGGACATGAACTATGGCTACACCTTC. Translation: CASSPDMNYGYTF.

The chain is built from TRBV7-9 and TRBJ2-4; 12 bases fit TRBD1. Germline V gives CDR1 SEHNR, CDR2 FQNEAQ (reference sequence). V was clipped by 5 bases and J by 0 bases; unmatched bases: 8. The CDR3 length is 18 residues. The CDR3 sequence: CASSPGQGASGAKNIQYF. The CDR3 nucleotides read TGTGCCAGCAGCCCGGGACAGGGGGCTTCGGGAGCCAAAAACATTCAGTACTTC.

This sequence joins TRBV4-2 and TRBJ2-5; 11 nucleotides match TRBD2. CDR1 and CDR2 from the germline V gene are LGHNA and YNFKEQ. V lost 3 bases to trimming and J lost 8 bases; unmatched junction nucleotides: 14. The CDR3 runs 17 residues. This chain's CDR3 is CASSHLPGLAVHNTQYF. The CDR3 coding sequence is TGTGCCAGCAGCCACCTTCCGGGACTAGCGGTCCACAACACCCAGTACTTC.

V usage is TRBV7-9 and J usage is TRBJ1-2, with D hard to call. V was clipped by 4 bases and J by 1 base, with 10 bases between them. The CDR3 length is 14 residues. CDR1 and CDR2 (germline): SEHNR, FQNEAQ (reference sequence). The chain's CDR3 is CASSSGFFNYGYTF. The CDR3, as DNA: TGTGCCAGCAGCTCCGGGTTTTTTAACTATGGCTACACCTTC.

The table lists this clone with a few counts. The chain carries TRBV18 and TRBJ1-2; D is unresolved. CDR1 is KGHSH and CDR2 is LQKENI in the germline V gene. The CDR3 loop spans 14 amino acids. V lost 0 bases and J 3 bases, leaving 8 bases between the germline ends. This chain's CDR3 is CASSPPIVDYGYTF. As DNA, the CDR3 is TGTGCCAGCTCACCACCGATCGTAGACTATGGCTACACCTTC.

This sequence joins TRBV29-1 and TRBJ1-1; perhaps TRBD1 as D (6 bases). The CDR3 extends over 14 amino acids. The germline V gene has CDR1 SQVTM and CDR2 ANQGSEA. V lost 6 bases, J lost 4 bases, and 18 bases lay in between. CDR3 nucleotides: TGCAGCGTCGAGGGGGGGTTCGGGGTCACTGAAGCTTTCTTT. Its protein product is CSVEGGFGVTEAFF.

This chain joins TRBV12-5 and TRBJ2-1; D may be TRBD2 (6 bases). Trimming shortened V by 2 bases and J by 7 bases, and 6 bases separated the two germline ends. Germline loops: CDR1 LGHNT, CDR2 FRNRAP. CDR3 size: 12 residues. The CDR3 DNA reads as TGTGCTAGTGGTTTGCGGGAGAATGAGCAGTTCTTC. This gives the protein CASGLRENEQFF.

CDR3 protein: CASSIGREPNQPQHF. CDR3 nucleotides: TGTGCCAGTAGTATCGGCAGGGAGCCAAATCAGCCCCAGCATTTT. The chain combines TRBV19 with TRBJ1-5; D perhaps matches TRBD1 (5 bases). Trimming took off 3 bases at V and 4 bases at J, with 13 bases between the two ends. Germline CDR1 reads LNHDA; CDR2 reads SQIVND (reference sequence). The CDR3 totals 15 residues. Supplemented by reference TRBV19 and TRBJ1-5, the full variable domain reads DGGITQSPKYLFRKEGQNVTLSCEQNLNHDAMYWYRQDPGQGLRLIYYSQIVNDFQKGDIAEGYSVSREKKESFPLTVTSAQKNPTAFYLCASSIGREPNQPQHFGDGTRLSIL.

J is TRBJ2-1 and V is TRBV28; tentatively, D is TRBD2 (7 bases). The germline V gene has CDR1 MDHEN and CDR2 SYDVKM. Trimming took 7 bases from V and 10 from J, leaving 20 bases between them. The CDR3 totals 14 residues. Here the CDR3 reads CASTPQGGGPEQFF. The CDR3 nucleotides read TGTGCCAGCACACCCCAAGGGGGAGGGCCAGAGCAGTTCTTC.

The chain uses TRBV7-8 and TRBJ1-1; the match to TRBD1 covers 7 bases. Unmatched junction bases numbered 6, after V lost 3 bases and J lost 2 bases. The V gene's germline CDR1 is SGHVS and CDR2 FQNEAQ. The length of the CDR3 is 15 residues. CDR3 amino acids: CASSFRTGGNTEAFF. CDR3 coding DNA: TGTGCCAGCAGCTTCCGGACAGGTGGAAACACTGAAGCTTTCTTT.

The chain employs TRBV19 and TRBJ2-3, with 11 bases aligning to TRBD2. The V and J ends lost 4 bases and 5 bases, in that order; junction bases with no gene match: 2. From germline, CDR1 is LNHDA and CDR2 SQIVND (reference sequence). The CDR3 is 14 amino acids. The CDR3 is CASSKGLAEDTQYF. DNA of the CDR3: TGTGCCAGTAGTAAGGGACTAGCGGAAGATACGCAGTATTTT.